This T cell receptor (beta chain) was profiled in a study of T cell changes during pregnancy in multiple sclerosis. The J segment lost 5 bases and the V segment lost 6 bases, leaving 4 bases of the junction unmatched. The CDR3 length is 14 residues. Germline-derived CDR1 and CDR2 are LNHDA and SQIVND (reference sequence). Repertoires were generated with immunoSEQ multiplex PCR, while TCRdb's copy carries only in-frame clones and drops some. Here the sample spans approximately 70,000 clones, around 90% being singletons. V usage is TRBV19 and J usage is TRBJ1-5, with 10 bases matching TRBD1. The clonotype was recovered from a female donor in good health, enrolled as a control in a pregnancy study. The sample here was peripheral blood, taken in the first trimester of pregnancy. The CDR3 loop is CASSTTGGYQPQHF. CDR3 bases: TGTGCCAGTAGCACGACAGGGGGCTATCAGCCCCAGCATTTT.